The rows below give T cell receptor beta chains drawn from one sample of a study of Graves' ophthalmopathy and Graves' hyperthyroidism. TCRdb re-derived calls from the multiplex PCR reads in MiXCR, one entry per CDR3 protein. Of about 740,000 distinct CDR3 sequences in the sample, around 40% are singletons; the top ten hold 40% to 45%. Material for sequencing was peripheral blood. The receptors were gathered from an adult man with Graves' ophthalmopathy. Each CDR3 is given with its conserved first and last residue. Each record gives: clone size, D gene, V gene, J gene, CDR3 DNA, CDR3 protein. The D gene is left open where the match is weak. Expanded clones are given a class, and other clones once, few, many or no size at all.

abundance: many
d_gene: .
v_gene: TRBV20-1
j_gene: TRBJ2-7
CDR3nt: TGCAGTGCTGCGGGGCCGACAGCGCGGTACGAGCAGTACTTC
CDR3aa: CSAAGPTARYEQYF

abundance: .
d_gene: .
v_gene: TRBV7-9
j_gene: TRBJ2-5
CDR3nt: TGTGCCAGCAGCTTGAGTGGACTATCAGGAGAGACCCAGTACTTC
CDR3aa: CASSLSGLSGETQYF

abundance: .
d_gene: .
v_gene: TRBV9
j_gene: TRBJ2-5
CDR3nt: TGTGCCAGCAGCGTCGATCCGACGGGGAGACCCCAAGAGACCCAGTACTTC
CDR3aa: CASSVDPTGRPQETQYF

abundance: many
d_gene: .
v_gene: TRBV2
j_gene: TRBJ2-5
CDR3nt: TGTGCCAGCTTAAGGCAGGGCCAAGAGACCCAGTACTTC
CDR3aa: CASLRQGQETQYF

abundance: .
d_gene: TRBD1
v_gene: TRBV2
j_gene: TRBJ1-2
CDR3nt: TGTGCCAGCAGTGACGCGGCGGGACAGGGGGGTGGCTACACCTTC
CDR3aa: CASSDAAGQGGGYTF

abundance: once
d_gene: TRBD1
v_gene: TRBV6-5
j_gene: TRBJ2-2
CDR3nt: TGTGCCAGCAGTTATCAGGGGGCGAGGACCGGGGAGCTGTTTTTT
CDR3aa: CASSYQGARTGELFF

abundance: .
d_gene: .
v_gene: TRBV6-4
j_gene: TRBJ2-2
CDR3nt: TGTGCCAGCAGTGCCGATCAGGATTCCGGGGAGCTGTTTTTT
CDR3aa: CASSADQDSGELFF

abundance: .
d_gene: .
v_gene: TRBV11-1
j_gene: TRBJ2-7
CDR3nt: TGTGCCTGGAGTGTACTCGACAGTGGGGAGCAGTACTTC
CDR3aa: CAWSVLDSGEQYF

abundance: many
d_gene: .
v_gene: TRBV2
j_gene: TRBJ2-7
CDR3nt: TGTGCCAGCAGTGATACAGACGAGCAGTACTTC
CDR3aa: CASSDTDEQYF

abundance: few
d_gene: .
v_gene: TRBV20-1
j_gene: TRBJ1-5
CDR3nt: TGCAGTGCTCCCACTCCCAGGGGAAATAGCAATCAGCCCCAGCATTTT
CDR3aa: CSAPTPRGNSNQPQHF

abundance: .
d_gene: .
v_gene: TRBV2
j_gene: TRBJ2-5
CDR3nt: TGTGCCAGCAGTGCGTGGACAGCGGAACAAGAGACCCAGTACTTC
CDR3aa: CASSAWTAEQETQYF

abundance: .
d_gene: TRBD1
v_gene: TRBV24-1
j_gene: TRBJ1-5
CDR3nt: TGTGCCACCAGTGCTAGGAGGGGGCAGGACAATCAGCCCCAGCATTTT
CDR3aa: CATSARRGQDNQPQHF

abundance: .
d_gene: .
v_gene: TRBV25-1
j_gene: TRBJ1-2
CDR3nt: TGTGCCAGCAGTGAATGGTTAGGGGCGGAAGGCTACACCTTC
CDR3aa: CASSEWLGAEGYTF

abundance: few
d_gene: .
v_gene: TRBV7-2
j_gene: TRBJ2-7
CDR3nt: TGTGCCAGCAGCCTTCACCTCACCTACGAGCAGTACTTC
CDR3aa: CASSLHLTYEQYF

abundance: many
d_gene: .
v_gene: TRBV29-1
j_gene: TRBJ2-7
CDR3nt: TGCAGTTTCTCGACCAGTTTTTCCTACGAGCAGTACTTC
CDR3aa: CSFSTSFSYEQYF

abundance: many
d_gene: TRBD1
v_gene: TRBV29-1
j_gene: TRBJ2-5
CDR3nt: TGCAGCGGCCGGGACAGGGGGCTTGCGGAGACCCAGTACTTC
CDR3aa: CSGRDRGLAETQYF